What follows describes a single T cell receptor (beta chain). Its target is unknown. The data were taken from a study of T cell responses to AZD1222 COVID-19 vaccine. Pooled in the analysis were second doses at about 4 or about 12 weeks. General observations from the study: Spike-spanning, vaccine-associated CD4 TCRs were dominant at 160-218 and 743-854.

Germline values: CDR1 MNHEY, CDR2 SMNVEV (reference sequence). The V segment lost 2 bases and the J segment 4 bases; nucleotides outside the gene matches: 21. The CDR3 has 21 amino acids. The table came from immunoSEQ multiplex PCR; TCRdb's copy has only in-frame clones and leaves some out. The table has about 99,000 clones, approximately 91% seen once. The rearrangement links TRBV27 to TRBJ2-1, with TRBD2 identical over 9 bases. This TCR was sampled from an adult who received the AZD1222 COVID-19 vaccine. The sequencing here drew on peripheral blood, taken 28 days after the second AZD1222 dose. Written as DNA, the CDR3 is TGTGCCAGCAGTTTAGTAACAGGGAGCGGGTCGCTAGCGGGACCTTACAATGAGCAGTTCTTC. Its protein is CASSLVTGSGSLAGPYNEQFF.